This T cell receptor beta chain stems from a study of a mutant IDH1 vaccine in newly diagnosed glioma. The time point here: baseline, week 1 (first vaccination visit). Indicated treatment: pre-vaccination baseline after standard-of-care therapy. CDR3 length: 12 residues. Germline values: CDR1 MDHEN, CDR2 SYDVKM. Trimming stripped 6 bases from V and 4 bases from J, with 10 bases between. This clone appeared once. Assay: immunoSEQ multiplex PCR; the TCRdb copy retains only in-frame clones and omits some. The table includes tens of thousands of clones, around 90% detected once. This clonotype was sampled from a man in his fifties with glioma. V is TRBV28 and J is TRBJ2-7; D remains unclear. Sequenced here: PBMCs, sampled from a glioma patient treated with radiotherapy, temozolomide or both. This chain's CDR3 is CASRKTDYEQYF. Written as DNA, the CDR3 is TGTGCCAGCAGAAAGACGGATTACGAGCAGTACTTC. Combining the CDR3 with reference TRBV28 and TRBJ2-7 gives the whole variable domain DVKVTQSSRYLVKRTGEKVFLECVQDMDHENMFWYRQDPGLGLRLIYFSYDVKMKEKGDIPEGYSVSREKKERFSLILESASTNQTSMYLCASRKTDYEQYFGPGTRLTVT.